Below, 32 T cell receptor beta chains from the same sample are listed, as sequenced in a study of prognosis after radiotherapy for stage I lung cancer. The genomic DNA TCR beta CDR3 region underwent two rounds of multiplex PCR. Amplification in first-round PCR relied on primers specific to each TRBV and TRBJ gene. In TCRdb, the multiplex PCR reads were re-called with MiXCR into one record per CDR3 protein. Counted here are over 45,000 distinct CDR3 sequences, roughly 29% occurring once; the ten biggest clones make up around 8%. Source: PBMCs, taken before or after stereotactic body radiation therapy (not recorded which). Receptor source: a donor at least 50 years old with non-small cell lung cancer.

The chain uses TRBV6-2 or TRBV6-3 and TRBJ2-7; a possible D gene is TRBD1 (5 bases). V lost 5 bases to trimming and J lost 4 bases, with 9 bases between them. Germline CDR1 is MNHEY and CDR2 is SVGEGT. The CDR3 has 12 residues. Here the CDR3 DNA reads TGTGCCAGCAGTATGACAGTTTACGAGCAGTACTTC. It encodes CASSMTVYEQYF.

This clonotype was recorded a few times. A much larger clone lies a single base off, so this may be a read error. The CDR3 region is CANSRTGGGPQHF. CDR3 nucleotides: TGTGCCAATAGCCGGACAGGGGGGGGGCCCCAGCATTTT. The V and J genes are TRBV19 and TRBJ1-5; TRBD1 matches 10 bases. The CDR3 is 13 amino acids. Germline values: CDR1 LNHDA, CDR2 SQIVND (reference sequence). J gave up 9 bases and V 10 bases, and 9 bases lay outside the gene matches.

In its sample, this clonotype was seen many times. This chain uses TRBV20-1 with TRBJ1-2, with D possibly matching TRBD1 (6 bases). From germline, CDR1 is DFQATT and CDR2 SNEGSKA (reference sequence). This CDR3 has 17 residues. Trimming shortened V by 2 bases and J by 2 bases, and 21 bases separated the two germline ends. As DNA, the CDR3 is TGCAGTGCTAGAATGGGGGCGGGCGGGAGCCGAAACTATGGCTACACCTTC. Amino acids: CSARMGAGGSRNYGYTF.

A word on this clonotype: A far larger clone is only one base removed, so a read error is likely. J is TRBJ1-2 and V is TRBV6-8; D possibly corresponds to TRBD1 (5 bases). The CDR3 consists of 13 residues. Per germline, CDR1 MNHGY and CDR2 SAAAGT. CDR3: CARSSAPGGGYTF. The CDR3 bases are TGTGCCAGAAGTTCGGCCCCGGGGGGGGGCTACACCTTC.

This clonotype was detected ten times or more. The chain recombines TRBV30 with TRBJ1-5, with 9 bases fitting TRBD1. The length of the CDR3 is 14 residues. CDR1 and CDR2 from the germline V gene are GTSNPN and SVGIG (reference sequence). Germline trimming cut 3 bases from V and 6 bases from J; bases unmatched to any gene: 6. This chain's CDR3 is CAWRGQGRLQPQHF. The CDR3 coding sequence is TGTGCCTGGAGAGGACAGGGGAGACTTCAGCCCCAGCATTTT.

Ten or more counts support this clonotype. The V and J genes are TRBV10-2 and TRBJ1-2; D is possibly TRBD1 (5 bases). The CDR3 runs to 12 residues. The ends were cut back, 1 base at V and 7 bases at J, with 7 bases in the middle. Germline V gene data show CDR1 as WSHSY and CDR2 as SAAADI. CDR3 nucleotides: TGCGCCAGCAGTGAGTACGACAGTGGCTACACCTTC. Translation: CASSEYDSGYTF.

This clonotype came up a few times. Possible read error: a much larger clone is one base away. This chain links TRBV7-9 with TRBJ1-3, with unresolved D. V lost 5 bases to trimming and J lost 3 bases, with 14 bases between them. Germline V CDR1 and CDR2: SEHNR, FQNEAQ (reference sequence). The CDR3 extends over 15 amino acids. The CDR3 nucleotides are TGTGCCAGCAGCCCGACAAGGTTACATGGAAACACCATATATTTT. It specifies CASSPTRLHGNTIYF.

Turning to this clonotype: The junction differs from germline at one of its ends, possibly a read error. DNA for the CDR3: TGCAGCGTTTCTATTTCTCGCGGAGCGGGACAGCTCTTC. It is translated as CSVSISRGAGQLF. This chain links TRBV29-1 with TRBJ2-1; either TRBD1 or TRBD2 may supply D (7 bases each). Germline loops: CDR1 SQVTM, CDR2 ANQGSEA. The length of the CDR3 is 13 residues.

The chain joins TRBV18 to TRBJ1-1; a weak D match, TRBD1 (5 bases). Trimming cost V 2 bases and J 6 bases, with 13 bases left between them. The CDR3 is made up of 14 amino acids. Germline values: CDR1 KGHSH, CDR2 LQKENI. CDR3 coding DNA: TGTGCCAGCTCACCAAGGCGGGGGGACGCTGAAGCTTTCTTT. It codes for CASSPRRGDAEAFF.

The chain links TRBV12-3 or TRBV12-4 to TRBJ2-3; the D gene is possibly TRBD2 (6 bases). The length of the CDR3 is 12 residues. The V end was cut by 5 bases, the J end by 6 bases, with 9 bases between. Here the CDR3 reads CASSNRGDTQYF. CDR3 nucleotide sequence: TGTGCCAGCAGTAACCGGGGGGATACGCAGTATTTT.

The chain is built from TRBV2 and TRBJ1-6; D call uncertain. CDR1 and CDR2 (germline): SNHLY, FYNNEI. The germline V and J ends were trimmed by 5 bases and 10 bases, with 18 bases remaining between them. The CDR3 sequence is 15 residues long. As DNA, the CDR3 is TGTGCCAGCAGTCCCCGGGAAAGTGCTTTGTCACCCCTCCACTTT. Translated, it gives CASSPRESALSPLHF.

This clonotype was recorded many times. CDR3 region: CASSSSGRSGNTIYF. CDR3 coding DNA: TGCGCCAGCAGCTCTAGTGGTCGGAGCGGAAACACCATATATTTT. The V call is TRBV5-1, the J call TRBJ1-3; no reliable D call. This CDR3 is built from 15 residues. Between the trimmed V and J ends, which lost 3 bases and 4 bases, there was a span of 14 bases. In germline, CDR1 is SGHRS, CDR2 YFSETQ.

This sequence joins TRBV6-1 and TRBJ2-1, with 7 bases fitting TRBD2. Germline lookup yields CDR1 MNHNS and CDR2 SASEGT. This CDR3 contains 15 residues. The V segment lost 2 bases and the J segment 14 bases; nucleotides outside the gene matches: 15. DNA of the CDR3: TGTGCCAGCAGTGAAACGCGGTGGACAAGCGGGGAAAAGTTCTTC. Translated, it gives CASSETRWTSGEKFF.

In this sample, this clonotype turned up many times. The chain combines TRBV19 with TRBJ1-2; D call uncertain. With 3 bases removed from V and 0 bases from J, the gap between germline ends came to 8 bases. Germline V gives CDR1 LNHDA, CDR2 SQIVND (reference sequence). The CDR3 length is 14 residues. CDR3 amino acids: CASSIDRANYGYTF. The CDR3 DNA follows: TGTGCCAGTAGTATCGATCGGGCTAACTATGGCTACACCTTC.

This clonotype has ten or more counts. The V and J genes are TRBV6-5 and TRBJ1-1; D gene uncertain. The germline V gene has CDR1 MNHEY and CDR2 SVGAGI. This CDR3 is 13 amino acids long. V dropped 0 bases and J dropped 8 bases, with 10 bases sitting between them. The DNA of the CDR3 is TGTGCCAGCAGTTACTCGGTTGAGTCGGAAGCTTTCTTT. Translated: CASSYSVESEAFF.

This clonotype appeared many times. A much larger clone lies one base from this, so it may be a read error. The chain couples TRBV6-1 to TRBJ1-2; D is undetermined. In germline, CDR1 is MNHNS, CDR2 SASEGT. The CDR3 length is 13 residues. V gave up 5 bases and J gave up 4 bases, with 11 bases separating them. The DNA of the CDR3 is TGTGCCAGCAGTCAAATCCGGAGCTATGGCTACACCTTC. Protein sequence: CASSQIRSYGYTF.

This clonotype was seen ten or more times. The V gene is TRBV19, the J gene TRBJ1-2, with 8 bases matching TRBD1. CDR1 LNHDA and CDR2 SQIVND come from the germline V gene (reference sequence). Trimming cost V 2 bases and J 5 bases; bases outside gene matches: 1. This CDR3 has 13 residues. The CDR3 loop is CASSITGGYGYTF. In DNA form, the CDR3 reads TGTGCCAGTAGTATAACAGGGGGATATGGCTACACCTTC. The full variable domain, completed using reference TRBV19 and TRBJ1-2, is DGGITQSPKYLFRKEGQNVTLSCEQNLNHDAMYWYRQDPGQGLRLIYYSQIVNDFQKGDIAEGYSVSREKKESFPLTVTSAQKNPTAFYLCASSITGGYGYTFGSGTRLTVV.

The CDR3, as DNA: TGTGCCATCAGTGAGTCTTCCTGTACAGGGATGAGAAATGAGCAGTTCTTC. This gives the protein CAISESSCTGMRNEQFF. The rearrangement joins TRBV10-3 to TRBJ2-1; TRBD1 is a possible D gene (6 bases). The length of the CDR3 is 17 residues. V was clipped by 0 bases and J by 7 bases, with 19 bases between them. Germline V gene sequence: CDR1 ENHRY, CDR2 SYGVKD.

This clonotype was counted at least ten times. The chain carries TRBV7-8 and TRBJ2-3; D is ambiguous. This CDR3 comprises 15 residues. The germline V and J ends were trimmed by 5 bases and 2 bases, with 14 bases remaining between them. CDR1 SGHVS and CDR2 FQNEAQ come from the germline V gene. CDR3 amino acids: CASSRIQGYTDTQYF. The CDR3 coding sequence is TGTGCCAGCAGCCGAATTCAAGGATACACAGATACGCAGTATTTT.

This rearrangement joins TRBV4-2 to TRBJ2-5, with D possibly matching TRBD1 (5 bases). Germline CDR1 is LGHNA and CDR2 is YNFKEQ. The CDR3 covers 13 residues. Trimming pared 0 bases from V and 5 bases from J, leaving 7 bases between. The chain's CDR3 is CASSQDRAETQYF. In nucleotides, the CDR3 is TGTGCCAGCAGCCAAGACAGGGCGGAGACCCAGTACTTC.

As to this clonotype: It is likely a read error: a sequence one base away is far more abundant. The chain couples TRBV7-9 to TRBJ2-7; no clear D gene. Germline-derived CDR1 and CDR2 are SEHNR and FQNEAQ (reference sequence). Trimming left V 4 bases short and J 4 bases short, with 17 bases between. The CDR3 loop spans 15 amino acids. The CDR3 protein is CASSSSPVMAYEQYF. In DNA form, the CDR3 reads TGTGCCAGCAGCTCTTCTCCAGTTATGGCTTACGAGCAGTACTTC.

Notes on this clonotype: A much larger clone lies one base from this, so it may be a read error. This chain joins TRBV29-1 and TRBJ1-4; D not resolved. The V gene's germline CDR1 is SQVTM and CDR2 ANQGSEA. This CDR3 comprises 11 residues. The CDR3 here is CIARRNEKLFF. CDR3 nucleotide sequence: TGCATCGCCCGACGGAATGAAAAACTGTTTTTT. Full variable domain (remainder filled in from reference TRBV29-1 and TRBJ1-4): SAVISQKPSRDICQRGTSLTIQCQVDSQVTMMFWYRQQPGQSLTLIATANQGSEATYESGFVIDKFPISRPNLTFSTLTVSNMSPEDSSIYLCIARRNEKLFFGSGTQLSVL.

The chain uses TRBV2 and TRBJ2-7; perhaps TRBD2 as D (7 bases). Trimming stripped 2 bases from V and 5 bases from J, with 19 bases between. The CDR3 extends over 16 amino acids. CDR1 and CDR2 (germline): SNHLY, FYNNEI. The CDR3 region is CASSERGGPGADEQYF. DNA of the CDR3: TGTGCCAGCAGTGAAAGGGGGGGACCGGGGGCGGACGAGCAGTACTTC.

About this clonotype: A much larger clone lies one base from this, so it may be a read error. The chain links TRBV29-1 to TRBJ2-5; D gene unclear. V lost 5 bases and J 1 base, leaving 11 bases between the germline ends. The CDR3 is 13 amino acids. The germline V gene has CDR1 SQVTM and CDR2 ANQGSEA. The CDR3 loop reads CSVSETLQETQYF. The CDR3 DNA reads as TGCAGCGTTAGTGAGACCCTCCAAGAGACCCAGTACTTC.

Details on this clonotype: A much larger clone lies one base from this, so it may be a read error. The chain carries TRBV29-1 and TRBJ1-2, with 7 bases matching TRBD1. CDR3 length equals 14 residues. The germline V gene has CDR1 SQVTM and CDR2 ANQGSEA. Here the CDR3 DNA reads TGCGGCGCCTTAGACAGGGCGACTAACTATGGCTACACCTTC. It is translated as CGALDRATNYGYTF.

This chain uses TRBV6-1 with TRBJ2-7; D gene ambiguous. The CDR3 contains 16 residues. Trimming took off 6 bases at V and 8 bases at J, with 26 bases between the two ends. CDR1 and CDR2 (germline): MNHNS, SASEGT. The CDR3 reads CASRIPTSPQGSQQYF. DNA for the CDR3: TGTGCCAGCAGGATCCCGACGTCGCCCCAAGGTTCCCAGCAGTACTTC.

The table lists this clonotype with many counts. The CDR3 reads CASSQGGGGIHNSPLHF. The CDR3 DNA reads as TGCGCCAGCAGCCAAGGAGGGGGGGGGATCCATAATTCACCCCTCCACTTT. The gene calls are TRBV4-1 and TRBJ1-6, with TRBD1 as a possible D gene (6 bases). Germline loops: CDR1 MGHRA, CDR2 YSYEKL. This CDR3 has 17 residues. V shed 1 base and J shed 5 bases, with 15 bases lying between them.

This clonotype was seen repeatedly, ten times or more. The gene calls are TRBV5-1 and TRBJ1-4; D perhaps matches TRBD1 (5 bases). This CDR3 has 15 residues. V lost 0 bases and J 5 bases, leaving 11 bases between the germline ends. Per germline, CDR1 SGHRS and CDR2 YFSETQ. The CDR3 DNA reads TGCGCCAGCAGCTTGGGATCCGGGGGGAATGAAAAACTGTTTTTT. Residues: CASSLGSGGNEKLFF.

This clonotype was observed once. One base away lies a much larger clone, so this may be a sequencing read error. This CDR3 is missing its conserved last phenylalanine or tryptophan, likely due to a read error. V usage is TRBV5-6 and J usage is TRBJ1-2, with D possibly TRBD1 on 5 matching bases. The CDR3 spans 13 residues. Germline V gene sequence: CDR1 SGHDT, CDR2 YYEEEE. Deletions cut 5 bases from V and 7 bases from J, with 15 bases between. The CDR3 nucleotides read TGTGCCAGCAGTCTGGGCAGGGATGTTGGCTACACCTAC. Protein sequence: CASSLGRDVGYTY.

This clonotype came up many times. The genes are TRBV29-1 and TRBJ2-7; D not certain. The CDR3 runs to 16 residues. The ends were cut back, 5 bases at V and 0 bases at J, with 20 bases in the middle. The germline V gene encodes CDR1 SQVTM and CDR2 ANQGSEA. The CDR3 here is CSVYFAQGRSSYEQYF. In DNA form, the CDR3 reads TGCAGCGTTTATTTCGCCCAAGGACGGAGCTCCTACGAGCAGTACTTC.

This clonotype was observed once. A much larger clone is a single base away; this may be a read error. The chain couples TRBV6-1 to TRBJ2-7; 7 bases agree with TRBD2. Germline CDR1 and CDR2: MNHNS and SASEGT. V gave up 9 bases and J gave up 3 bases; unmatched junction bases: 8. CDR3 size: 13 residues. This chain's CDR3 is CASYMGGGYEQYF. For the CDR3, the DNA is TGTGCCAGTTACATGGGGGGGGGCTACGAGCAGTACTTC.

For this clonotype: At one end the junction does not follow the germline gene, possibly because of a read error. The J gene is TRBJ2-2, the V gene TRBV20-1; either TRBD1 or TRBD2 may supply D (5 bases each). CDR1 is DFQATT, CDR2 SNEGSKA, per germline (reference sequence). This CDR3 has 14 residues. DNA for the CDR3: TGCAGTACTAGGCCCAAGGGGAGCGCCGGGGAGCTGTTTTTT. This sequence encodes CSTRPKGSAGELFF.